This entry features one TCR beta chain sequence. These data originate in a study of blood T cell repertoires in COVID-19. The wider study: Italy, Spain and the United States were the sources of the convalescent and acute COVID-19 samples.

Authors' data handling: Reference gene primer amplification in the assay estimated nucleated cell counts. Generated by immunoSEQ multiplex PCR, the TCRdb table keeps only in-frame clones and is missing some. For V, J and clone size, that table is used; D and trimming come from the DNA. The data contain a few hundred thousand clones, roughly 90% of them seen just once; the ten biggest clones take up roughly 0.87%. Looked up from germline, CDR1 is MGHRA and CDR2 is YSYEKL. V lost 0 bases to trimming and J lost 4 bases, with 7 bases between them. This CDR3 contains 13 residues. Patients in Seattle were enrolled during active infection, then followed longitudinally.

Sequenced material: peripheral blood. The clonotype was recovered from a man younger than 30 with COVID-19, enrolled during active disease. The chain employs TRBV4-1 and TRBJ2-7, with a tentative D call TRBD2 (5 bases). CDR3 sequence reads: CASSQDVAYEQYF. DNA for the CDR3: TGCGCCAGCAGCCAAGATGTAGCGTACGAGCAGTACTTC.